This T cell receptor beta chain comes out of a study of T-cell reconstitution after alpha-beta-depleted transplantation in children. For TCRbeta, the library was prepared with unique molecular identifiers. One entry per CDR3 protein, called by TCRdb with MiXCR from the PCR reads. The sample contains roughly 120,000 distinct CDR3 sequences, around 10% of which appear only once. This CDR3 spans 14 amino acids. The V gene end was trimmed by 5 bases and the J gene end by 6 bases; junction bases not matched to a gene: 5. Germline CDR1 is SGHTA and CDR2 is FQGTGA. The sample holds many counts of this clonotype.

The genes are TRBV7-3 and TRBJ2-1, with 9 bases aligning to TRBD2. This clonotype was sampled from a human donor who donated a stem cell graft to a child with acute lymphoblastic leukemia. Source: PBMCs from the stem cell graft donor, taken from the stem cell graft. CDR3 nucleotide sequence: TGTGCCAGCAGCCGCGGGAGGGCTGCCAATGAGCAGTTCTTC. Protein: CASSRGRAANEQFF.